This T cell receptor beta chain was captured by sequencing in a study of T cell responses to AZD1222 COVID-19 vaccine. Study-level results: The number of AZD1222 recipients seropositive at baseline was only six. Along spike, vaccine-associated CD4 TCRs were found throughout, with dominance at 160-218 and 743-854.

Regarding this clone: What it binds is unknown.

CDR1 and CDR2 from the germline V gene are ENHRY and SYGVKD. The CDR3 is made up of 11 amino acids. Repertoires were generated with immunoSEQ multiplex PCR, while TCRdb's copy carries only in-frame clones and drops some. In the table there are approximately 97,000 clones, about 88% of which are singletons. The source is an adult in good health. Source: peripheral blood, taken on day 0 of AZD1222 vaccination. The chain couples TRBV10-3 to TRBJ2-5; D is perhaps TRBD2 (6 bases). CDR3 loop: CAAGWGETQYF. CDR3 bases: TGTGCAGCGGGTTGGGGGGAGACCCAGTACTTC.